The sequence of this T cell receptor (beta chain) was determined in a study of blood T cells in healthy people across ages. Details on this clonotype: The antigen remains unidentified.

General observations from the study: While age rose, TCR beta diversity per million T cells dropped in a roughly linear way.

A second PCR, run for about 7 to 11 cycles, used a sample-barcoded 5' primer plus a J-beta primer mix. There were at least 2.5 million CDR3-containing paired-end reads obtained from each sample. TCRdb re-called the 5' RACE reads through MiXCR, storing one row per CDR3 protein. The sample gives 650,000 to 1,000,000 distinct CDR3 sequences, about half of which show up once; around 18% is in the top ten. This CDR3 region has 14 residues. Losses at the gene ends were 6 bases for V and 13 bases for J; bases not matched to a gene: 9. The V call is TRBV12-3 or TRBV12-4, the J call TRBJ2-1; 13 bases are shared with TRBD2. This receptor was taken from an elderly man in good health. The sequenced sample was blood. The DNA for the CDR3 is TGTGCCAGCAGCAACGGACTAGCGGGAGAGACCCAGTTCTTC. It codes for CASSNGLAGETQFF.